Presented here are 13 T cell receptor beta chains from one specimen sequenced in a study of blood T cell repertoires in COVID-19. Produced via immunoSEQ multiplex PCR; TCRdb's table is partial and in-frame only. The table has over 250,000 clones, 80% to 90% seen once. Material: peripheral blood. Receptors originate from a woman aged 70-85 years with COVID-19, enrolled during active disease.

The chain joins TRBV5-4 to TRBJ1-2, with D uncertain. V lost 5 bases and J lost 5, with 7 bases in between. CDR3 length equals 11 residues. CDR1 and CDR2 (germline): SGHNT, YYREEE (reference sequence). CDR3 sequence (DNA): TGTGCCAGCAGAGGAGTATATGGCTACACCTTC. The encoded protein is CASRGVYGYTF.

The chain joins TRBV7-9 to TRBJ2-1; TRBD2 agrees at 11 bases. V lost 1 base, J lost 8 bases, and 10 bases stayed unmatched. The length of the CDR3 is 17 residues. CDR1 is SEHNR, CDR2 FQNEAQ, per germline (reference sequence). CDR3 sequence: CASSLGALAGETDEQFF. CDR3 nucleotide sequence: TGTGCCAGCAGCTTAGGGGCACTAGCGGGAGAAACGGATGAGCAGTTCTTC.

V is TRBV9 and J is TRBJ2-7; maybe TRBD1 (5 bases). The CDR3 is 13 residues long. Germline V gene data show CDR1 as SGDLS and CDR2 as YYNGEE. V lost 4 bases, J lost 0 bases, and 8 bases lay in between. CDR3 in DNA: TGTGCCAGCAGCTCAGGGTCCTCCTACGAGCAGTACTTC. Translating it yields CASSSGSSYEQYF.

The chain links TRBV4-3 to TRBJ2-2; 7 bases align to TRBD1. With V trimmed by 0 bases and J by 7 bases, 5 bases remained unmatched. Germline CDR1 is LGHNA and CDR2 is YSLEER. This CDR3 is 15 amino acids long. The CDR3 region is CASSQDQGVSGELFF. The CDR3 DNA sequence: TGCGCCAGCAGCCAAGACCAGGGGGTTAGCGGGGAGCTGTTTTTT.

The chain is built from TRBV25-1 and TRBJ1-6; 8 bases fit TRBD1. Germline CDR1 and CDR2: MGHDK and SYGVNS. The J segment lost 8 bases and the V segment lost 6 bases, leaving 12 bases of the junction unmatched. CDR3 size: 16 residues. CDR3 loop: CASSHPRTGIDSPLHF. The CDR3 coding sequence is TGTGCCAGCAGCCACCCCCGGACAGGGATCGATTCACCCCTCCACTTT. Variable domain in full (rest from reference TRBV25-1 and TRBJ1-6): EADIYQTPRYLVIGTGKKITLECSQTMGHDKMYWYQQDPGMELHLIHYSYGVNSTEKGDLSSESTVSRIRTEHFPLTLESARPSHTSQYLCASSHPRTGIDSPLHFGNGTRLTVT.

The V call is TRBV6-6, the J call TRBJ1-5, with 9 bases matching TRBD1. The V and J ends lost 11 bases and 0 bases, in that order; junction bases with no gene match: 8. CDR3 length equals 15 residues. Germline V lookup: CDR1 MNHNY, CDR2 SVGAGI (reference sequence). The CDR3 loop is CAGRQGGHSNQPQHF. The CDR3 DNA reads TGTGCCGGAAGACAGGGGGGACATAGCAATCAGCCCCAGCATTTT.

Here the CDR3 DNA reads TGTGCCAGCAGTGAAGGAGGCGGGAGCGCCAAAAACATTCAGTACTTC. Residues: CASSEGGGSAKNIQYF. The chain recombines TRBV6-1 with TRBJ2-4, with 7 bases aligning to TRBD2. Germline V CDR1 and CDR2: MNHNS, SASEGT. The junction had 4 bases not matched to a gene; V was cut back by 1 base and J by 1 base. The CDR3 runs 16 residues.

The rearrangement links TRBV6-6 to TRBJ1-6; 7 positions agree with TRBD1. Losses at the gene ends were 7 bases for V and 10 bases for J; bases not matched to a gene: 16. Germline V CDR1 and CDR2: MNHNY, SVGAGI (reference sequence). The CDR3 is 16 residues long. The CDR3: CASKRPQGEDESPLHF. The DNA for the CDR3 is TGTGCCAGCAAAAGACCCCAGGGGGAAGATGAATCACCCCTCCACTTT.

This chain connects TRBV14 to TRBJ2-2; 7 positions agree with TRBD1. Germline loops: CDR1 SGHDN, CDR2 FVKESK. The junction had 4 bases not matched to a gene; V was cut back by 2 bases and J by 4 bases. The CDR3 has 15 residues. CDR3 loop: CASSQRQGSTGELFF. The CDR3 nucleotides are TGTGCCAGCAGCCAACGACAGGGAAGCACCGGGGAGCTGTTTTTT.

This clone came up once. The chain couples TRBV28 to TRBJ1-5; D possibly corresponds to TRBD1 (6 bases). CDR1 MDHEN and CDR2 SYDVKM come from the germline V gene. This CDR3 region has 15 residues. V was shortened by 6 bases and J by 7 bases, with 19 bases between the two germline ends. The CDR3 loop is CASRLSRGFGQPQHF. The CDR3 coding sequence is TGTGCCAGCAGACTAAGCAGGGGTTTCGGACAGCCCCAGCATTTT. The variable domain in full, completed from reference TRBV28 and TRBJ1-5, reads DVKVTQSSRYLVKRTGEKVFLECVQDMDHENMFWYRQDPGLGLRLIYFSYDVKMKEKGDIPEGYSVSREKKERFSLILESASTNQTSMYLCASRLSRGFGQPQHFGDGTRLSIL.

This chain uses TRBV5-6 with TRBJ2-1; 10 bases agree with TRBD2. The V gene end was trimmed by 4 bases and the J gene end by 4 bases; junction bases not matched to a gene: 11. Germline V lookup: CDR1 SGHDT, CDR2 YYEEEE. The CDR3 runs 17 residues. The CDR3 loop is CASSSELGLAEYNEQFF. CDR3 nucleotides: TGTGCCAGCAGCAGCGAACTCGGACTAGCGGAATACAATGAGCAGTTCTTC.

J is TRBJ2-7 and V is TRBV3-1 (or the pseudogene TRBV3-2); 9 positions match TRBD1. The CDR3 has 15 residues. The J segment lost 2 bases and the V segment lost 3 bases, leaving 5 bases of the junction unmatched. Germline V gene lookup returns CDR1 LGHDT and CDR2 YNNKEL (reference sequence). The CDR3 protein is CASSHDRGSAYEQYF. In DNA, the CDR3 is TGTGCCAGCAGCCACGACAGGGGGAGCGCCTACGAGCAGTACTTC.

The chain is built from TRBV27 and TRBJ1-6; D uncertain. Germline V gives CDR1 MNHEY, CDR2 SMNVEV (reference sequence). The ends were cut back, 5 bases at V and 4 bases at J, with 6 bases in the middle. This CDR3 is 13 amino acids long. The CDR3 reads CASSTTYNSPLHF. The CDR3 nucleotides read TGTGCCAGCAGTACCACATATAATTCACCCCTCCACTTT.